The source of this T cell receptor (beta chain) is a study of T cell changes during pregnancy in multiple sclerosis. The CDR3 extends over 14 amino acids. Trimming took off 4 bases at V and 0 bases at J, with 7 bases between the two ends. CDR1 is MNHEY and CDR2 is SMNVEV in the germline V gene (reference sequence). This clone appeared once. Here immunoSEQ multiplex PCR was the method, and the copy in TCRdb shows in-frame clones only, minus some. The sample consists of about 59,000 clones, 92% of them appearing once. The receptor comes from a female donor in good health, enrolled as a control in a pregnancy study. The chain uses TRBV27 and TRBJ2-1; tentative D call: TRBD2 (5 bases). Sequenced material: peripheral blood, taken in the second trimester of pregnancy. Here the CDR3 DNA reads TGTGCCAGCAGTTGGGCGGGCTCCTACAATGAGCAGTTCTTC. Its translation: CASSWAGSYNEQFF.